Below are 9 T cell receptor beta chains sequenced from a single sample in a study of T cells in tuberculosis. TCRdb's table, derived via immunoSEQ multiplex PCR, lists solely in-frame clones and lacks some. The sample carries tens of thousands of clones, 95% recorded once. The sequencing sample was made of PBMCs. The receptor source for this set is a donor aged 10 to 29 with latent tuberculosis or without tuberculosis infection.

The chain uses TRBV7-8 and TRBJ2-3; TRBD1 might be the D (5 bases). Germline CDR1 is SGHVS and CDR2 is FQNEAQ. V lost 7 bases and J lost 5, with 13 bases in between. The CDR3 runs to 13 residues. CDR3 residues: CASKLPGLDTQYF. Written as DNA, the CDR3 is TGTGCCAGCAAATTGCCAGGGTTAGATACGCAGTATTTT.

V and J are TRBV28 and TRBJ2-7, with 8 positions matching TRBD1. The CDR3 has 15 amino acids. CDR1 and CDR2 from the germline V gene are MDHEN and SYDVKM. Trimming took 7 bases from V and 3 from J; bases not matched to a gene: 11. CDR3 nucleotide sequence: TGTGCCAGCAACCTCCAGGGGGCGGGGATCTACGAGCAGTACTTC. This sequence encodes CASNLQGAGIYEQYF.

This chain joins TRBV6-6 and TRBJ1-2, with TRBD1 matching 9 bases. The CDR3 is 13 amino acids. CDR1 and CDR2 (germline): MNHNY, SVGAGI (reference sequence). V shed 6 bases and J 10 bases; nucleotides not matched to a gene: 9. In nucleotides, the CDR3 is TGTGCCAGCAGCTCCGGACAGGGGCCGTACTACACCTTC. Translated: CASSSGQGPYYTF.

This chain joins TRBV28 and TRBJ1-1; weak D call: TRBD1 (5 bases). In germline, CDR1 is MDHEN, CDR2 SYDVKM. V was pared by 2 bases and J by 5 bases, with 12 bases between. This CDR3 contains 14 residues. The CDR3 nucleotides are TGTGCCAGCAGTTTAAGGGGTATGGGGACTGAAGCTTTCTTT. Protein product: CASSLRGMGTEAFF.

The chain links TRBV2 to TRBJ2-7, with D perhaps TRBD2 (5 bases). The CDR3 covers 14 residues. The V and J ends lost 0 bases and 6 bases respectively, with 12 bases between them. Germline V CDR1 and CDR2: SNHLY, FYNNEI. CDR3 amino acids: CASSEAFLAGEQYF. For the CDR3, the DNA is TGTGCCAGCAGTGAAGCGTTCCTGGCGGGCGAGCAGTACTTC. Full variable domain (missing parts from reference TRBV2 and TRBJ2-7): EPEVTQTPSHQVTQMGQEVILRCVPISNHLYFYWYRQILGQKVEFLVSFYNNEISEKSEIFDDQFSVERPDGSNFTLKIRSTKLEDSAMYFCASSEAFLAGEQYFGPGTRLTVT.

The chain uses TRBV10-1 and TRBJ2-2, with 13 bases fitting TRBD2. With 2 bases clipped from V and 6 bases from J, the junction kept 6 bases outside the gene matches. CDR3 size: 17 residues. Germline V CDR1 and CDR2: WNHNN, SYGVQD (reference sequence). This CDR3 is CASSEHWTSGGPGELFF. CDR3 DNA: TGCGCCAGCAGTGAGCATTGGACTAGCGGGGGCCCCGGGGAGCTGTTTTTT.

This chain links TRBV12-5 with TRBJ2-3; 8 positions agree with TRBD1. Germline CDR1 and CDR2: LGHNT and FRNRAP. V lost 3 bases to trimming and J lost 8 bases; unmatched junction nucleotides: 7. The CDR3 totals 14 residues. CDR3 DNA sequence: TGTGCTAGTGGTTTAGGACAGGGTGAGGGTACGCAGTATTTT. Its protein is CASGLGQGEGTQYF.

The chain is built from TRBV18 and TRBJ1-6; 10 bases agree with TRBD1. The CDR3 has 16 residues. Germline V gene sequence: CDR1 KGHSH, CDR2 LQKENI. Losses at the gene ends were 1 base for V and 7 bases for J; bases not matched to a gene: 4. CDR3 region: CASSPLGTGENSPLHF. The CDR3 region has the DNA TGTGCCAGCTCACCACTTGGGACAGGGGAAAATTCACCCCTCCACTTT.

The CDR3 DNA reads TGTGCCTTTTCTCCGAGGACAGTCGGAGGAAAACTGTTTTTT. Translating gives CAFSPRTVGGKLFF. The chain has TRBV30 and TRBJ1-4; possible D gene TRBD1, 6 bases. The CDR3 is 14 residues long. The germline gives CDR1 GTSNPN, CDR2 SVGIG (reference sequence). V dropped 7 bases and J dropped 10 bases, with 22 bases sitting between them.